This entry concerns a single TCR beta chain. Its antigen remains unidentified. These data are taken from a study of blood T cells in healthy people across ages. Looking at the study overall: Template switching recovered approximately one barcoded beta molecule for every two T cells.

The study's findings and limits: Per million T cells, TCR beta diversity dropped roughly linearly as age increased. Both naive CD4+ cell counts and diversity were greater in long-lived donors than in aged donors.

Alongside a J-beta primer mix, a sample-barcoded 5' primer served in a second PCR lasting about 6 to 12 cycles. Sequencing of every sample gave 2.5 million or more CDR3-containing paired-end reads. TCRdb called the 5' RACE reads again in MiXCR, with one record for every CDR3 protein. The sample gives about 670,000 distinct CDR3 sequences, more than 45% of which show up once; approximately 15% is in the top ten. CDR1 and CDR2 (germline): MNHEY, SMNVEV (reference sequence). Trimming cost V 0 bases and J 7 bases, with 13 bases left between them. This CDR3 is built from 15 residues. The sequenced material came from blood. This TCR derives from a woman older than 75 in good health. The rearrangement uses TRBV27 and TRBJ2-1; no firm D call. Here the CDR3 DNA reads TGTGCCAGCAGTTTATCCCCATCCCTCGCGAATGAGCAGTTCTTC. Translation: CASSLSPSLANEQFF.